Reported below is one T cell receptor (beta chain). Its antigen remains unknown. The V and J ends lost 11 bases and 2 bases respectively, with 17 bases between them. The CDR3 has 14 amino acids. Germline V lookup: CDR1 MNHNY, CDR2 SVGAGI (reference sequence). Use of 60 Vbeta and 13 Jbeta primers characterized the PCR. Under the authors' procedure: Counted up in a later analysis, unique TCR beta chains came to roughly 80 million, with around 11 million shared. This table comes from immunoSEQ multiplex PCR, and its TCRdb copy is limited to in-frame clones, with some not included. The V and J calls and clone size come from that table; D and trimming were worked out from the DNA. The data contain 200,000 or so clones, 80% to 85% of them singletons. This sample is part of a study of cytomegalovirus exposure and HLA in healthy donors. Study-level points and caveats: Across all donors, roughly uniform sequencing depth was an assumption of the presence/absence analyses.

This chain uses TRBV6-6 with TRBJ2-3, with D possibly being TRBD2 (5 bases). This sequence originates from a boy aged 10-17 years in good health and CMV-seronegative. The sequenced material came from PBMCs. The CDR3: CAAPSPRDTDTQYF. CDR3 coding DNA: TGTGCCGCCCCCTCACCACGGGACACAGATACGCAGTATTTT.